This T cell receptor (beta chain) was captured by sequencing in a study of T cells in Graves' hyperthyroidism and ophthalmopathy. RNA transcripts were the template for amplifying TCR beta CDR3 regions. The HTBI primer set drove a first-round RT-PCR of the TCR CDR3. TCRdb re-analysed the multiplex PCR reads in MiXCR, keeping a single row per CDR3 protein. Altogether hundreds of thousands of distinct CDR3 sequences are present, more than 15% being singletons, with the ten largest covering about 3.5%. This clonotype has ten or more counts. Germline CDR1 and CDR2: SGHRS and YFSETQ. V lost 6 bases, J lost 7 bases, and 16 bases lay in between. The CDR3 has 13 amino acids.

This chain uses TRBV5-1 with TRBJ1-2, with D unclear. The sequencing input was blood. This clonotype was obtained from a woman between 35 and 50 years old with Graves' ophthalmopathy. The CDR3 here is CASTDSGSVGYTF. The CDR3 region has the DNA TGCGCCAGCACGGACTCTGGCAGTGTTGGCTACACCTTC.